This entry lists 31 T cell receptor beta chains sequenced from one sample in a study of shared clonotypes between healthy human individuals. CD45RO-negative cells were positively selected for CCR7, leaving out terminally differentiated effector memory CD45RA+ cells. Sequencing was performed with immunoSEQ multiplex PCR; in TCRdb, only in-frame clones are kept and a portion is missing. The sample lists more than 2 million clones, roughly 93% occurring once. Sequenced material: naive CD8+ T cells from PBMCs. The receptors here all came from a man aged 18-30 years in good health. Some clones in this sample may be carry-over from other donors' samples.

The chain uses TRBV19 and TRBJ2-1, with D uncertain. The CDR3 length is 15 residues. V was pared by 2 bases and J by 7 bases, with 15 bases between. Germline assignment: CDR1 LNHDA and CDR2 SQIVND (reference sequence). The CDR3 loop is CASSIFGNPINEQFF. For the CDR3, the DNA is TGTGCCAGTAGTATATTCGGAAATCCCATTAATGAGCAGTTCTTC.

The chain recombines TRBV7-9 with TRBJ2-7; D possibly matches TRBD1 or TRBD2 (5 bases each). The CDR3 has 16 residues. CDR1 is SEHNR and CDR2 is FQNEAQ in the germline V gene (reference sequence). Trimming shortened V by 4 bases and J by 0 bases, and 16 bases separated the two germline ends. DNA of the CDR3: TGTGCCAGCAGCTCCCTACGAGGGACCCTCTCCTACGAGCAGTACTTC. Residues: CASSSLRGTLSYEQYF.

This clone appeared a single time. CDR3 DNA: TGTGCCAGCAGCCTCCTAGCGGGTGGCTACAATGAGCAGTTCTTC. Translated, it gives CASSLLAGGYNEQFF. This chain uses TRBV5-4 with TRBJ2-1; 8 bases are shared with TRBD2. The CDR3 loop spans 15 amino acids. The germline V gene has CDR1 SGHNT and CDR2 YYREEE (reference sequence). V lost 4 bases, J lost 3 bases, and 6 bases stayed unmatched. The full variable domain, in which reference TRBV5-4 and TRBJ2-1 provide the parts outside the CDR3, is ETGVTQSPTHLIKTRGQQVTLRCSSQSGHNTVSWYQQALGQGPQFIFQYYREEENGRGNFPPRFSGLQFPNYSSELNVNALELDDSALYLCASSLLAGGYNEQFFGPGTRLTVL.

In DNA, the CDR3 is TGTGCCAGCAGTTACTCTCGTAGCAATCAGCCCCAGCATTTT. Its protein is CASSYSRSNQPQHF. The chain couples TRBV6-6 to TRBJ1-5, with D unclear. This CDR3 region has 14 residues. CDR1 is MNHNY, CDR2 SVGAGI, per germline (reference sequence). V shed 0 bases and J shed 0 bases, with 3 bases lying between them.

The rearrangement links TRBV6-6 to TRBJ2-4; TRBD1 aligns across 9 bases. V lost 5 bases, J lost 6 bases, and 11 bases stayed unmatched. Germline lookup yields CDR1 MNHNY and CDR2 SVGAGI (reference sequence). This CDR3 is built from 16 residues. CDR3 sequence: CASSAITAGQGNIQYF. In DNA, the CDR3 is TGTGCCAGCAGTGCCATTACCGCGGGACAGGGAAACATTCAGTACTTC.

This clone was detected only once. This sequence joins TRBV19 and TRBJ2-1; possibly TRBD1 for D (5 bases). CDR3 size: 14 residues. V was trimmed by 5 bases and J by 4 bases, leaving 12 bases between them. Per germline, CDR1 LNHDA and CDR2 SQIVND (reference sequence). The CDR3 DNA sequence: TGTGCCAGTAGTCCCGGCCCAGGGTACAATGAGCAGTTCTTC. The encoded protein is CASSPGPGYNEQFF.

This clone was seen once. The chain employs TRBV4-1 and TRBJ1-2; 8 bases are a match to TRBD1. There are 18 residues in the CDR3. Trimming removed 3 bases from V and 2 bases from J; junction bases left unmatched: 14. Germline CDR1 is MGHRA and CDR2 is YSYEKL. The CDR3 DNA is TGCGCCAGCAGCCAGAGGAGGGCGGGGACAGGAGAAAACTATGGCTACACCTTC. This sequence encodes CASSQRRAGTGENYGYTF.

The gene calls are TRBV7-8 and TRBJ2-7; a weak D match, TRBD1 (6 bases). The V end lost 5 bases, the J end lost 6 bases, and 17 bases lay between the germline ends. Germline CDR1 reads SGHVS; CDR2 reads FQNEAQ. The CDR3 is 14 amino acids. The CDR3 loop reads CASSDPGQRIEQYF. Here the CDR3 DNA reads TGTGCCAGCAGCGACCCGGGACAAAGAATCGAGCAGTACTTC. The whole variable domain, filled in from reference TRBV7-8 and TRBJ2-7, reads GAGVSQSPRYKVAKRGQDVALRCDPISGHVSLFWYQQALGQGPEFLTYFQNEAQLDKSGLPSDRFFAERPEGSVSTLKIQRTQQEDSAVYLCASSDPGQRIEQYFGPGTRLTVT.

V and J are TRBV5-1 and TRBJ2-1; D is undetermined. The germline CDR1 and CDR2 sequences are SGHRS and YFSETQ. This CDR3 has 16 residues. Trimming took 0 bases from V and 2 from J, leaving 12 bases between them. The CDR3 DNA sequence: TGCGCCAGCAGCTTGGGTAGGCGAATCGCCTACAATGAGCAGTTCTTC. This sequence encodes CASSLGRRIAYNEQFF.

The rearrangement links TRBV7-9 to TRBJ2-5; TRBD1 matches 8 bases. This CDR3 spans 16 amino acids. With V trimmed by 5 bases and J by 3 bases, 11 bases remained unmatched. Germline V gene sequence: CDR1 SEHNR, CDR2 FQNEAQ (reference sequence). This chain's CDR3 is CASSRQGLPPKETQYF. The CDR3, as DNA: TGTGCCAGCAGCCGACAGGGGTTACCCCCCAAAGAGACCCAGTACTTC.

The chain joins TRBV27 to TRBJ2-3, with D tentatively TRBD2 (5 bases). The CDR3 consists of 16 residues. Germline CDR1 reads MNHEY; CDR2 reads SMNVEV (reference sequence). Trimming left V 5 bases short and J 1 base short, with 16 bases between. CDR3 DNA: TGTGCCAGCAGTATAACCCTAGCCATGGGCACAGATACGCAGTATTTT. It encodes CASSITLAMGTDTQYF.

The gene calls are TRBV27 and TRBJ2-5; no reliable D call. The CDR3 contains 13 residues. V shed 5 bases and J shed 5 bases, with 12 bases lying between them. Per germline, CDR1 MNHEY and CDR2 SMNVEV (reference sequence). CDR3 protein: CASSPHSDETQYF. The CDR3 DNA reads TGTGCCAGCAGTCCTCACTCGGACGAGACCCAGTACTTC.

The rearrangement joins TRBV28 to TRBJ2-3; possibly TRBD1 or TRBD2 for D (5 bases each). CDR1 is MDHEN and CDR2 is SYDVKM in the germline V gene. The CDR3 has 13 amino acids. The germline V and J ends were trimmed by 8 bases and 4 bases, with 13 bases remaining between them. CDR3 residues: CASGGHGSDTQYF. CDR3 DNA sequence: TGTGCCAGCGGGGGTCATGGATCAGATACGCAGTATTTT.

The V and J genes are TRBV2 and TRBJ1-1, with D unresolved. Germline CDR1 is SNHLY and CDR2 is FYNNEI. Trimming cost V 0 bases and J 11 bases, with 13 bases left between them. This CDR3 contains 13 residues. CDR3 DNA: TGTGCCAGCAGTGAAGCGTCCGTAAGGGCCGCTTTCTTT. Amino acids: CASSEASVRAAFF. The whole variable domain, remainder taken from reference TRBV2 and TRBJ1-1, is EPEVTQTPSHQVTQMGQEVILRCVPISNHLYFYWYRQILGQKVEFLVSFYNNEISEKSEIFDDQFSVERPDGSNFTLKIRSTKLEDSAMYFCASSEASVRAAFFGQGTRLTVV.

The DNA for the CDR3 is TGTGCCAGCAGTTACTCGGGGGAGGACGAGCAGTACTTC. It encodes CASSYSGEDEQYF. The chain uses TRBV6-5 and TRBJ2-7; the D gene is possibly TRBD2 (6 bases). The germline gives CDR1 MNHEY, CDR2 SVGAGI. Trimming pared 0 bases from V and 5 bases from J, leaving 8 bases between. The CDR3 is 13 residues long.

The chain joins TRBV7-9 to TRBJ1-2, with 9 bases aligning to TRBD1. Trimming cost V 6 bases and J 4 bases; bases outside gene matches: 6. The CDR3 loop spans 14 amino acids. The germline V gene has CDR1 SEHNR and CDR2 FQNEAQ (reference sequence). The CDR3 DNA reads TGTGCCAGCAGTAACCGGGACAGGGTCTATGGCTACACCTTC. This sequence encodes CASSNRDRVYGYTF.

The V gene is TRBV29-1, the J gene TRBJ2-3; D unclear. V was pared by 6 bases and J by 0 bases, with 13 bases between. Per the germline V gene, CDR1 is SQVTM and CDR2 is ANQGSEA. The CDR3 sequence is 14 residues long. The CDR3 DNA is TGCAGCGTCGGACGGGCGATGAGCACAGATACGCAGTATTTT. Its translation is CSVGRAMSTDTQYF.

The V call is TRBV9, the J call TRBJ2-7; D uncertain. The ends were cut back, 0 bases at V and 6 bases at J, with 13 bases in the middle. The length of the CDR3 is 14 residues. CDR1 SGDLS and CDR2 YYNGEE come from the germline V gene. CDR3 in amino acids: CASSVGHGLAEQYF. The CDR3 DNA sequence: TGTGCCAGCAGCGTAGGCCACGGCCTTGCCGAGCAGTACTTC.

V gene TRBV7-9 combines with J gene TRBJ1-2; 8 nucleotides line up with TRBD1. Germline V gives CDR1 SEHNR, CDR2 FQNEAQ (reference sequence). The CDR3 sequence is 15 residues long. V shed 6 bases, J shed 6 bases, and the junction held 12 bases outside the gene matches. In DNA form, the CDR3 reads TGTGCCAGCAGTCGACCGGGACAGGAGAGGGATGGCTACACCTTC. It translates to CASSRPGQERDGYTF.

This clone was seen a single time. Other nucleotide sequences in the sample specify the same CDR3. The J gene is TRBJ2-7, the V gene TRBV11-2; unclear D gene. CDR3 length: 13 amino acids. The V end lost 1 base, the J end lost 4 bases, and 8 bases lay between the germline ends. CDR1 is SGHAT and CDR2 is FQNNGV in the germline V gene. This chain's CDR3 is CASSLGGSYEQYF. The CDR3 DNA sequence: TGTGCCAGCAGCTTAGGCGGCTCGTACGAGCAGTACTTC.

The chain employs TRBV7-6 and TRBJ1-4; 10 bases fit TRBD1. CDR1 and CDR2 from the germline V gene are SGHVS and FNYEAQ. Trimming took 5 bases from V and 7 from J; bases not matched to a gene: 7. The CDR3 has 15 residues. CDR3 DNA sequence: TGTGCCAGCAGCGTCTTGACAGGGGGCTTTGAAAAACTGTTTTTT. The encoded protein is CASSVLTGGFEKLFF.

V gene TRBV29-1 combines with J gene TRBJ2-1; TRBD2 aligns across 10 bases. From germline, CDR1 is SQVTM and CDR2 ANQGSEA. CDR3 length: 16 residues. Trimming took 6 bases from V and 1 from J; bases not matched to a gene: 9. The CDR3 DNA follows: TGCAGCGTGAACGGACTAGCGGAGGGTTCCTACAATGAGCAGTTCTTC. Amino acids: CSVNGLAEGSYNEQFF.

The V and J genes are TRBV14 and TRBJ2-2; D is uncertain. The CDR3 extends over 15 amino acids. Germline V gene lookup returns CDR1 SGHDN and CDR2 FVKESK. With 3 bases removed from V and 6 bases from J, the gap between germline ends came to 14 bases. The CDR3 sequence is CASSHLVWGAGELFF. As DNA, the CDR3 is TGTGCCAGCAGCCACCTTGTCTGGGGTGCCGGGGAGCTGTTTTTT.

This chain uses TRBV5-1 with TRBJ1-2, with 7 bases aligning to TRBD1. CDR1 and CDR2 (germline): SGHRS, YFSETQ. J lost 8 bases, V lost 4 bases, and 5 bases had no gene match. The CDR3 totals 12 residues. The CDR3 DNA sequence: TGCGCCAGCAGCACAGACAGGGTCGGCTACACCTTC. It is translated as CASSTDRVGYTF.

The CDR3 DNA reads as TGCAGCGTTGAAGATTATAGGATGAACACTGAAGCTTTCTTT. Amino acid sequence: CSVEDYRMNTEAFF. The rearrangement uses TRBV29-1 and TRBJ1-1; D gene ambiguous. Trimming took off 0 bases at V and 0 bases at J, with 8 bases between the two ends. Germline CDR1 and CDR2: SQVTM and ANQGSEA. This CDR3 comprises 14 residues. The whole variable domain, remainder taken from reference TRBV29-1 and TRBJ1-1, is SAVISQKPSRDICQRGTSLTIQCQVDSQVTMMFWYRQQPGQSLTLIATANQGSEATYESGFVIDKFPISRPNLTFSTLTVSNMSPEDSSIYLCSVEDYRMNTEAFFGQGTRLTVV.

This sequence joins TRBV6-5 and TRBJ2-1; TRBD1 agrees at 9 bases. This CDR3 comprises 16 residues. From germline, CDR1 is MNHEY and CDR2 SVGAGI. V gave up 0 bases and J gave up 6 bases; unmatched junction bases: 6. CDR3 region: CASSYSGTGRSNEQFF. CDR3 bases: TGTGCCAGCAGTTACTCTGGGACAGGGCGTAGCAATGAGCAGTTCTTC.

The rearrangement joins TRBV6-6 to TRBJ2-7; TRBD2 agrees at 8 bases. The CDR3 sequence is 15 residues long. V trimming: 7 bases; J trimming: 4 bases; junction bases outside the gene matches: 12. Per germline, CDR1 MNHNY and CDR2 SVGAGI (reference sequence). The CDR3 here is CASTETAGARYEQYF. In nucleotides, the CDR3 is TGTGCCAGCACCGAAACAGCGGGGGCCAGATACGAGCAGTACTTC.

The gene calls are TRBV10-1 and TRBJ2-5, with TRBD2 matching over 7 bases. V trimming: 0 bases; J trimming: 4 bases; junction bases outside the gene matches: 5. CDR1 and CDR2 from the germline V gene are WNHNN and SYGVQD (reference sequence). The CDR3 runs 15 residues. This chain's CDR3 is CASSESGVAGETQYF. As DNA, the CDR3 is TGCGCCAGCAGTGAGTCGGGAGTAGCGGGAGAGACCCAGTACTTC.

This clone was counted a few times. Different DNA sequences within this sample yield the same CDR3. This chain joins TRBV7-9 and TRBJ1-1; D is perhaps TRBD1 (5 bases). The CDR3 runs to 14 residues. V was trimmed by 0 bases and J by 1 base, leaving 6 bases between them. Germline V CDR1 and CDR2: SEHNR, FQNEAQ (reference sequence). CDR3 region: CASSLAGPNTEAFF. For the CDR3, the DNA is TGTGCCAGCAGCTTAGCGGGGCCGAACACTGAAGCTTTCTTT.

About this clone itself: Other DNA sequences within the sample encode an identical CDR3. V and J are TRBV11-2 and TRBJ1-1; D uncertain. From germline, CDR1 is SGHAT and CDR2 FQNNGV. The CDR3 runs to 11 residues. V lost 1 base, J lost 4 bases, and 1 base lay in between. CDR3 coding DNA: TGTGCCAGCAGCTTAGTCACTGAAGCTTTCTTT. Translated: CASSLVTEAFF. Variable domain in full (rest from reference TRBV11-2 and TRBJ1-1): EAGVAQSPRYKIIEKRQSVAFWCNPISGHATLYWYQQILGQGPKLLIQFQNNGVVDDSQLPKDRFSAERLKGVDSTLKIQPAKLEDSAVYLCASSLVTEAFFGQGTRLTVV.

The chain couples TRBV9 to TRBJ2-7, with 7 bases lining up with TRBD2. This CDR3 contains 14 residues. The germline gives CDR1 SGDLS, CDR2 YYNGEE. V shed 6 bases and J 2 bases; nucleotides not matched to a gene: 8. In DNA, the CDR3 is TGTGCCAGCACCCCCGGGGAGGGGACCTACGAGCAGTACTTC. Translation gives CASTPGEGTYEQYF.